This T cell receptor (beta chain) was sequenced in a study of blood T cells in healthy people across ages. A remark on this clonotype: One end of the junction does not line up with germline, which may come from a read error.

Total RNA extracted from each sample amounted to at least 6 micrograms. Germline V lookup: CDR1 SGHRS, CDR2 YFSETQ. The CDR3 spans 14 residues. The second PCR ran roughly 7 to 12 cycles with a sample-barcoded 5' primer and J-beta primers. TCRdb independently ran MiXCR on the 5' RACE reads; one entry per CDR3 protein. The table has 1.5 million to 2 million distinct CDR3 sequences, about 31% seen once. Sequenced material: blood. V usage is TRBV5-1 and J usage is TRBJ1-2, with D unclear. This sequence was found in a woman younger than 45 in good health. CDR3 DNA: TGCGCCAGCAGATTGGTGTGGCGGCGGACTGGCTACACCTTC. It encodes CASRLVWRRTGYTF.